This TCR beta chain stems from a study of blood T cell repertoires in COVID-19. Across the whole study: The United States, Italy and Spain supplied acute and convalescent COVID-19 samples. T cells, B-cell-depleted T cells, or PBMCs provided the cDNA or gDNA that served as material.

Original methodology: Reference gene primer amplification in the assay estimated nucleated cell counts. Profiling relied on immunoSEQ multiplex PCR, and the TCRdb table lists in-frame clones only, not all of them. Clone size and V and J calls were adopted from that table, with D and trimming inferred from the DNA. The sample records 110,000 to 150,000 clones, approximately 85% being singletons. Germline loops: CDR1 MNHEY, CDR2 SMNVEV (reference sequence). The CDR3 extends over 15 amino acids. V lost 8 bases and J 4 bases, leaving 20 bases between the germline ends. V gene TRBV27 combines with J gene TRBJ1-2; a weak D match, TRBD1 (5 bases). Sequencing used peripheral blood. The TCR comes from a man aged 45 to 65 with acute or convalescent COVID-19. The CDR3 reads CASFTTAGTVYGYTF. The CDR3 DNA reads TGTGCCAGCTTCACTACTGCGGGGACCGTCTATGGCTACACCTTC.